The clone carrying this T cell receptor beta chain was recorded a few times. The sample comes from a study of T-cell memory formation after mild COVID-19. TCRdb recomputed calls from the 5' RACE reads with MiXCR, one row per CDR3 protein. The table records approximately 560,000 distinct CDR3 sequences, about 18% of them present only once. Germline CDR1 SGHRS, CDR2 YFSETQ. The CDR3 runs to 16 residues. With V trimmed by 0 bases and J by 6 bases, 8 bases remained unmatched. Material for sequencing was PBMCs or a T cell subset sorted from them (not recorded which). The source of this sequence is an adult woman who had mild COVID-19 (a few samples of this study predate the infection). Cell type and time point are not known. V usage is TRBV5-1 and J usage is TRBJ2-3, with TRBD2 identical over 9 bases. The DNA for the CDR3 is TGCGCCAGCAGCTTGGGAGCGAGCGGGGGGCCGGATACGCAGTATTTT. This gives the protein CASSLGASGGPDTQYF.